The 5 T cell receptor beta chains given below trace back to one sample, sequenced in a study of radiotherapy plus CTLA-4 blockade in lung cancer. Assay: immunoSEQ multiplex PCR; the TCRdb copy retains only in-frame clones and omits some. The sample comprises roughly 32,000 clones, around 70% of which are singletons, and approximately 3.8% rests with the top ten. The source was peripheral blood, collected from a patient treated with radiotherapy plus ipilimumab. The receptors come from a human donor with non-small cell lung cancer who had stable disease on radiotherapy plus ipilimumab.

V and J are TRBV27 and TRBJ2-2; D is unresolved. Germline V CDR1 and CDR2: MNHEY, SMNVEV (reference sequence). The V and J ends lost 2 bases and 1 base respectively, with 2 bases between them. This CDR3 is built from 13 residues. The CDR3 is CASSLLNTGELFF. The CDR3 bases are TGTGCCAGCAGTTTACTGAACACCGGGGAGCTGTTTTTT.

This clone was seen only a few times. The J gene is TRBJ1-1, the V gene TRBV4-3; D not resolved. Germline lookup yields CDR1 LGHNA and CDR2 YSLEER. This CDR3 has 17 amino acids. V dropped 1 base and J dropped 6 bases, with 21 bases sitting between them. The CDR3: CASSQGPQEAMRAEAFF. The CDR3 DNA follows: TGCGCCAGCAGCCAAGGCCCGCAAGAGGCCATGCGAGCTGAAGCTTTCTTT.

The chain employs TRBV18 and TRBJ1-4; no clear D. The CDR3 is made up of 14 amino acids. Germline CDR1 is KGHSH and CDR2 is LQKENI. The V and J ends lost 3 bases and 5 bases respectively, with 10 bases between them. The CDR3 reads CASSPPAGNEKLFF. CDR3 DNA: TGTGCCAGCTCACCCCCCGCGGGCAATGAAAAACTGTTTTTT.

The CDR3 here is CASRRRLQHARNTIYF. CDR3 DNA sequence: TGTGCCAGCAGACGCCGGCTACAACACGCACGAAACACCATATATTTT. This chain links TRBV21-1 with TRBJ1-3. TRBV21-1 is deemed a pseudogene. The CDR3 runs 16 residues.

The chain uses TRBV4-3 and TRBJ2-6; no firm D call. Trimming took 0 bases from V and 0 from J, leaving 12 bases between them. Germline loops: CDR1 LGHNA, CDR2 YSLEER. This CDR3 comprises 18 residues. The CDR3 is CASSQDGPPHSGANVLTF. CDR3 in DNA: TGCGCCAGCAGCCAAGACGGGCCACCCCACTCTGGGGCCAACGTCCTGACTTTC.